This entry concerns a single T cell receptor (beta chain). No antigen is known for it. Whereas donors were nominally healthy upon sampling, unrecorded immune exposures were probable. PCR amplification relied on 60 Vbeta primers (plus 13 Jbeta primers). The protocol was immunoSEQ multiplex PCR, while the TCRdb copy is restricted to in-frame clones and leaves out a portion. This sample has around 170,000 clones, with 82% found just once. This sample stems from a study of cytomegalovirus exposure and HLA in healthy donors. Overall study results and limits: Sequences of the TCR beta chain were said to predict the HLA-A and HLA-B alleles of most subjects accurately. A previous analysis found most TCR beta V segments productive roughly 90% or roughly 30% of the time. Sequencing had likely introduced a cluster of highly shared sequence variants as an artifact.

The CDR3 covers 13 residues. Germline values: CDR1 SEHNR, CDR2 FQNEAQ (reference sequence). V shed 4 bases and J shed 4 bases, with 8 bases lying between them. The sequencing sample was made of PBMCs. The chain uses TRBV7-9 and TRBJ1-5, with D perhaps TRBD1 (5 bases). This receptor was obtained from a woman aged 45-60 years in good health and CMV-seronegative. The CDR3 region has the DNA TGTGCCAGCAGCTGGGGCGGTAATCAGCCCCAGCATTTT. Its translation is CASSWGGNQPQHF.